This TCR beta chain originates from a study of blood T cell repertoires in COVID-19. The wider study: Samples taken during acute and convalescent COVID-19 were collected in the United States, Italy and Spain. Sources were T cells, B-cell-depleted T cells, or PBMCs; the material itself was cDNA or gDNA.

Per the original methods: Reference gene primer amplification gave estimated nucleated cell counts. Libraries were prepared by immunoSEQ multiplex PCR; TCRdb keeps only in-frame clonotypes and omits some of them. The DNA was the basis for D and trimming; V, J and clone size are from that table. This table holds 240,000 or so clones, about 70% found once. Sequencing input: peripheral blood. The TCR sequence derives from a woman of 80 years or more with acute or convalescent COVID-19.

The CDR3 region is CASSPRGGAPLHF. Written as DNA, the CDR3 is TGTGCCAGCAGTCCCCGGGGCGGGGCACCCCTCCACTTT. This rearrangement joins TRBV6-5 to TRBJ1-6, with a possible D match to TRBD1 (5 bases). The CDR3 length is 13 residues. From germline, CDR1 is MNHEY and CDR2 SVGAGI. The V end lost 5 bases, the J end lost 11 bases, and 13 bases lay between the germline ends.